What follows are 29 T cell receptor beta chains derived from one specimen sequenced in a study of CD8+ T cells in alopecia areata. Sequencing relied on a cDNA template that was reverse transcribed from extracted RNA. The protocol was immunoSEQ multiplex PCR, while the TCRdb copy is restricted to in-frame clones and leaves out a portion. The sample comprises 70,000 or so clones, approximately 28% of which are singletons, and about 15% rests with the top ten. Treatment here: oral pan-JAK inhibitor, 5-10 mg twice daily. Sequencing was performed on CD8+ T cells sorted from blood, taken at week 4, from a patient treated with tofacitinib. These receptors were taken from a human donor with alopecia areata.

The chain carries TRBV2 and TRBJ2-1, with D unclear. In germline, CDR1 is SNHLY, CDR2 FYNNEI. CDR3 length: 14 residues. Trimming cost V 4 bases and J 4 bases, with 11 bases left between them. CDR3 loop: CASSGVTPYNEQFF. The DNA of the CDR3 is TGTGCCAGCAGTGGCGTAACACCTTACAATGAGCAGTTCTTC.

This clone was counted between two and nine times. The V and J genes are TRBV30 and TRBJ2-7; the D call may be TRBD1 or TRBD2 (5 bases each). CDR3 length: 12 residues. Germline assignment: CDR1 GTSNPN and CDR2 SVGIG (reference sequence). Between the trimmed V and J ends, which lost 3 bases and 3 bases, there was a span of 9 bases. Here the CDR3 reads CAWRRDGYEQYF. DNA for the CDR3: TGTGCCTGGAGGAGGGACGGCTACGAGCAGTACTTC.

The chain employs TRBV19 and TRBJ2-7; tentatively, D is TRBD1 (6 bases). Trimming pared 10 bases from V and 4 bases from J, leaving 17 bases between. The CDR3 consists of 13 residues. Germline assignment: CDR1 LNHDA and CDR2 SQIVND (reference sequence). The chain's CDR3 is CATSIGGVYEQYF. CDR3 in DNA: TGTGCCACCTCTATAGGGGGAGTTTACGAGCAGTACTTC. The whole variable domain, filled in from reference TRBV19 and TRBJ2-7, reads DGGITQSPKYLFRKEGQNVTLSCEQNLNHDAMYWYRQDPGQGLRLIYYSQIVNDFQKGDIAEGYSVSREKKESFPLTVTSAQKNPTAFYLCATSIGGVYEQYFGPGTRLTVT.

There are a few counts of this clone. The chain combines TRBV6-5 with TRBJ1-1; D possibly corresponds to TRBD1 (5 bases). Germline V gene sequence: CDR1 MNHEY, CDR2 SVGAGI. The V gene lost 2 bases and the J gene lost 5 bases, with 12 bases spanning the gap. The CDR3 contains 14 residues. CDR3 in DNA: TGTGCCAGCAGTTACGGAGGGGTAGGGACTGAAGCTTTCTTT. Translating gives CASSYGGVGTEAFF.

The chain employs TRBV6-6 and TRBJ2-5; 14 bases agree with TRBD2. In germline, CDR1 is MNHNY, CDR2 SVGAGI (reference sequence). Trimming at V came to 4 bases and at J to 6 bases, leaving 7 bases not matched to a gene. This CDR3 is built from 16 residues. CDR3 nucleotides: TGTGCCAGCAGTTCAGGACTAGCGGGGGGACTACAGACCCAGTACTTC. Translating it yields CASSSGLAGGLQTQYF.

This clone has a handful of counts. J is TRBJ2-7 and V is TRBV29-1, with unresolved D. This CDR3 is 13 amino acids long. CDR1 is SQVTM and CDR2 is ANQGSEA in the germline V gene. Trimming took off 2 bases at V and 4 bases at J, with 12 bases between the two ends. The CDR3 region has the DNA TGCAGCGTTGAAATGGGTCATCAGTACGAGCAGTACTTC. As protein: CSVEMGHQYEQYF.

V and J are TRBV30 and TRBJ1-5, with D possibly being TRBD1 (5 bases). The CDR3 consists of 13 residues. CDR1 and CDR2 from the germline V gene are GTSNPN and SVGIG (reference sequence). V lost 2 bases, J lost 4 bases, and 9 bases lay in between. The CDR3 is CAWSPTENQPQHF. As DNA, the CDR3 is TGTGCCTGGAGTCCGACAGAAAATCAGCCCCAGCATTTT. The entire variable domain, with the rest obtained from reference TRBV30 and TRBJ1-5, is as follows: SQTIHQWPATLVQPVGSPLSLECTVEGTSNPNLYWYRQAAGRGLQLLFYSVGIGQISSEVPQNLSASRPQDRQFILSSKKLLLSDSGFYLCAWSPTENQPQHFGDGTRLSIL.

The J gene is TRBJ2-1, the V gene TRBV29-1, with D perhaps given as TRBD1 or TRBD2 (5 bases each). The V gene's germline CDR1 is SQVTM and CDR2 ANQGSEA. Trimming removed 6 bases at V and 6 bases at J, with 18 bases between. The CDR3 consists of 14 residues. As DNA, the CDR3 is TGCAGCGTCCGTGGCGGAGAGGGGACCAATGAGCAGTTCTTC. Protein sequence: CSVRGGEGTNEQFF.

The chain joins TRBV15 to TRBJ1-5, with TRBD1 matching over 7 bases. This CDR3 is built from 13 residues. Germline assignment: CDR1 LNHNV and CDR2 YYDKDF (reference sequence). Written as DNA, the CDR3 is TGTGCGCCTTACAGGGGCCTCAATCAGCCCCAGCATTTT. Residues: CAPYRGLNQPQHF.

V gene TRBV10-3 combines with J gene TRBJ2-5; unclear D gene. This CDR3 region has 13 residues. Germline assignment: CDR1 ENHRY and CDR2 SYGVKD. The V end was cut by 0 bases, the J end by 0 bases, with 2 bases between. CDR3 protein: CAISESYQETQYF. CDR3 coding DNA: TGTGCCATCAGTGAGTCGTACCAAGAGACCCAGTACTTC.

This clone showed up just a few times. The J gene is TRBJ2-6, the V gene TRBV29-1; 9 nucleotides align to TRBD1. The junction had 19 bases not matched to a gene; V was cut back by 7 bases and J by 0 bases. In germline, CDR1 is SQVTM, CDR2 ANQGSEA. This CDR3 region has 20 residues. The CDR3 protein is CSALVREGDRVSSGANVLTF. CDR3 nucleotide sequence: TGCAGCGCCCTAGTCCGAGAGGGGGACAGGGTCAGCTCTGGGGCCAACGTCCTGACTTTC.

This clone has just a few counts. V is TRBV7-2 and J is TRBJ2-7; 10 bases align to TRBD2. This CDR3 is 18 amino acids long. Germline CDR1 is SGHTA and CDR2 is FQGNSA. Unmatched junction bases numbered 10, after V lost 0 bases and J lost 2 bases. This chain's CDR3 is CASSLASGLAGVAYEQYF. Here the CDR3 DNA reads TGTGCCAGCAGCTTAGCATCGGGGCTAGCGGGGGTAGCCTACGAGCAGTACTTC.

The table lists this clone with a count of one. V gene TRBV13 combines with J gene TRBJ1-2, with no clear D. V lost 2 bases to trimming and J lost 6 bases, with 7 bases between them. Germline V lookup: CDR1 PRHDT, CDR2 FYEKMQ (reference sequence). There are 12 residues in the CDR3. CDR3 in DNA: TGTGCCAGCAGCTTATGGGAAGATGGCTACACCTTC. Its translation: CASSLWEDGYTF.

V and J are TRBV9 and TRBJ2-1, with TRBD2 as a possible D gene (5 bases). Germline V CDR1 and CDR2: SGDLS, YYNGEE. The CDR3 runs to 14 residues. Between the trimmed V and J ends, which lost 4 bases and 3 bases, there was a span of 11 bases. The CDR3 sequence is CASSLRAGYNEQFF. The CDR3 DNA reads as TGTGCCAGCAGCCTGAGGGCCGGCTACAATGAGCAGTTCTTC. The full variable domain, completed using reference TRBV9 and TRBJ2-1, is DSGVTQTPKHLITATGQRVTLRCSPRSGDLSVYWYQQSLDQGLQFLIQYYNGEERAKGNILERFSAQQFPDLHSELNLSSLELGDSALYFCASSLRAGYNEQFFGPGTRLTVL.

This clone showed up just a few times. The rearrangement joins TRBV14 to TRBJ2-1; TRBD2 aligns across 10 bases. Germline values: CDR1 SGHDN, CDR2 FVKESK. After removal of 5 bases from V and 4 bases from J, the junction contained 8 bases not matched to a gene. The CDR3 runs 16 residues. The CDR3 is CASSGGTSVKYNEQFF. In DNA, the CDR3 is TGTGCCAGCAGCGGGGGGACTAGCGTGAAGTACAATGAGCAGTTCTTC.

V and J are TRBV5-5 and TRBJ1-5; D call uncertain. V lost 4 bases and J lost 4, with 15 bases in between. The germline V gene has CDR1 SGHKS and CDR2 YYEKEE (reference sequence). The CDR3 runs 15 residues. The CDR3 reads CASSPGQDLNQPQHF. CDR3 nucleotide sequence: TGTGCCAGCAGCCCGGGCCAGGACCTAAATCAGCCCCAGCATTTT.

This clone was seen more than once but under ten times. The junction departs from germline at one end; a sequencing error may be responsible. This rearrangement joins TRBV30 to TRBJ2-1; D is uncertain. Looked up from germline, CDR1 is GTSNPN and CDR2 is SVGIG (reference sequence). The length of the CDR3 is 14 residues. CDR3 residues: CAWGVRKPNNELFF. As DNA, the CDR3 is TGTGCCTGGGGAGTGAGGAAGCCAAACAATGAGCTGTTCTTC.

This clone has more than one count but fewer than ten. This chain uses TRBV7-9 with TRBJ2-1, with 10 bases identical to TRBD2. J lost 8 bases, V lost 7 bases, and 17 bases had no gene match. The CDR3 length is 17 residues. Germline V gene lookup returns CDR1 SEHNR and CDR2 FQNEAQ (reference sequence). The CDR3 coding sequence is TGTGCCAGCATCTCCTCCGGTAGCGGGAGGAGGTTGGATGAGCAGTTCTTC. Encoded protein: CASISSGSGRRLDEQFF.

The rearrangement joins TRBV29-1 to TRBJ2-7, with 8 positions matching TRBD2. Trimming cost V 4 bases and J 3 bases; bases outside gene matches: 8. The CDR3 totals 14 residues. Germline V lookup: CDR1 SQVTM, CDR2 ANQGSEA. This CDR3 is CSVVGSSGYYEQYF. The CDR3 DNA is TGCAGCGTTGTTGGTTCTAGCGGGTACTACGAGCAGTACTTC.

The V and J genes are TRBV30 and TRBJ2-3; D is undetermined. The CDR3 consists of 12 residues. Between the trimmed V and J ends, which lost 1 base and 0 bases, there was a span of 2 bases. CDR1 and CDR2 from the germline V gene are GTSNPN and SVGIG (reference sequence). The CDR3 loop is CAWSASTDTQYF. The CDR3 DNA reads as TGTGCCTGGAGTGCTAGCACAGATACGCAGTATTTT.

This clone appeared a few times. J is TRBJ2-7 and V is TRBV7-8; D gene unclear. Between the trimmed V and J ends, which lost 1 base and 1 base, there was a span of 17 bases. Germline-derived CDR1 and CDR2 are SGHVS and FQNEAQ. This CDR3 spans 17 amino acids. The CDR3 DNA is TGTGCCAGCAGCTTAGTCCCCGGATCAGACTCGTCCTACGAGCAGTACTTC. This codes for CASSLVPGSDSSYEQYF.

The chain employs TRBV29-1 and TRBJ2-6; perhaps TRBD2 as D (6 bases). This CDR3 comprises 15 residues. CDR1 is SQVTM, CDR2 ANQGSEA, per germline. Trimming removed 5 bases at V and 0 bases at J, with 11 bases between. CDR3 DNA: TGCAGCGTTCGGAGGGTTGGCTCTGGGGCCAACGTCCTGACTTTC. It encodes CSVRRVGSGANVLTF.

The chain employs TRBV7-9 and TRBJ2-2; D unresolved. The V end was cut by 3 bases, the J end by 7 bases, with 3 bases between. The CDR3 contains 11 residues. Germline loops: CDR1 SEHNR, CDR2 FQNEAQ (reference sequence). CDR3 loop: CASSFDGELFF. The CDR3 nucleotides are TGTGCCAGCAGCTTCGACGGGGAGCTGTTTTTT.

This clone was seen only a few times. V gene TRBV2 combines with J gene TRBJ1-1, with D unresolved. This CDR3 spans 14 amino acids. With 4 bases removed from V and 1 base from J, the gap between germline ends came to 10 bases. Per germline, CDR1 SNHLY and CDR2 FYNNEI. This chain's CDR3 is CASSAWEGNTEAFF. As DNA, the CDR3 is TGTGCCAGCAGTGCTTGGGAGGGGAACACTGAAGCTTTCTTT.

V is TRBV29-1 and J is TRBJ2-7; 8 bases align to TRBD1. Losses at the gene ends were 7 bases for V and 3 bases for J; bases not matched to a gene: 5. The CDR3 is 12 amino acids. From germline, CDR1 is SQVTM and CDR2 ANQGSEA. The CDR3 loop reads CSAQQGGYEQYF. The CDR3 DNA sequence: TGCAGCGCTCAACAGGGGGGCTACGAGCAGTACTTC.

The DNA for the CDR3 is TGCAGCGTCGGTACGCCCTACCAAGAGACCCAGTACTTC. As protein: CSVGTPYQETQYF. J is TRBJ2-5 and V is TRBV29-1; D gene uncertain. This CDR3 has 13 amino acids. V was trimmed by 6 bases and J by 0 bases, leaving 11 bases between them. The V gene's germline CDR1 is SQVTM and CDR2 ANQGSEA.

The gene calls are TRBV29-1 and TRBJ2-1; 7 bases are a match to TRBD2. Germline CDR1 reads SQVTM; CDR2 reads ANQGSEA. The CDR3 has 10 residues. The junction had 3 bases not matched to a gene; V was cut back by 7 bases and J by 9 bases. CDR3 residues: CSASGGEQFF. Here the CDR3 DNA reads TGCAGCGCCTCGGGGGGTGAGCAGTTCTTC.

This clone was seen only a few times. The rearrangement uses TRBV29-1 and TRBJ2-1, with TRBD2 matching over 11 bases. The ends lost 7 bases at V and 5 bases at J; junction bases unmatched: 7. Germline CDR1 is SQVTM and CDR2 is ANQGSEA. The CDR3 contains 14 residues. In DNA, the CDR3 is TGCAGCGCGGAGGGACTAGCGGATAACAATGAGCAGTTCTTC. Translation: CSAEGLADNNEQFF.

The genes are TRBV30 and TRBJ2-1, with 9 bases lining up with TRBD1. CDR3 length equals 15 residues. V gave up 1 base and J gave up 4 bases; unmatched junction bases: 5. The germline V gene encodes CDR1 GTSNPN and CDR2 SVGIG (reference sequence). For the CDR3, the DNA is TGTGCCTGGAGTGGGGGGACAGGGTTGTACAATGAGCAGTTCTTC. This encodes CAWSGGTGLYNEQFF.